The rows below give T cell receptor beta chains drawn from one sample of a study of blood T cell repertoires in COVID-19. Produced via immunoSEQ multiplex PCR; TCRdb's table is partial and in-frame only. Of more than 95,000 clones in the sample, roughly nine tenths were seen once. Sequences were obtained from peripheral blood. The receptor source for this set is a human donor in a cohort sampled during active COVID-19. The CDR3 runs from the conserved cysteine through the conserved F or W. Fields, in order: J gene, D gene, clone size, V gene, CDR3 protein, CDR3 DNA. The D gene is left open where the match is weak. Where a row states a size, it is once, few, many or the class of an expanded clone; other rows omit it.

j_call: TRBJ2-1; d_call: -; clone_size: -; v_call: TRBV11-3; cdr3_aa: CASSLGSQRSMRQFF; cdr3_nt: TGTGCCAGCAGCTTAGGCTCCCAGCGCTCAATGAGACAGTTCTTC
j_call: TRBJ2-1; d_call: -; clone_size: -; v_call: TRBV28; cdr3_aa: CASSLGTTYNEQFF; cdr3_nt: TGTGCCAGCAGTTTAGGGACAACTTACAATGAGCAGTTCTTC
j_call: TRBJ2-1; d_call: -; clone_size: -; v_call: TRBV28; cdr3_aa: CASSLGARGNEQFF; cdr3_nt: TGTGCCAGCAGTTTAGGGGCCCGGGGGAATGAGCAGTTCTTC
j_call: TRBJ2-1; d_call: TRBD2; clone_size: -; v_call: TRBV4-1; cdr3_aa: CASSQGGTSGFREQFF; cdr3_nt: TGCGCCAGCAGCCAAGGTGGGACTAGCGGGTTTCGAGAGCAGTTCTTC
j_call: TRBJ1-1; d_call: -; clone_size: -; v_call: TRBV6-2/TRBV6-3; cdr3_aa: CASSQQGWSSTEAFF; cdr3_nt: TGTGCCAGCAGCCAGCAGGGGTGGTCGAGCACTGAAGCTTTCTTT
j_call: TRBJ1-5; d_call: -; clone_size: -; v_call: TRBV9; cdr3_aa: CASSVGQGNQPQHF; cdr3_nt: TGTGCCAGCAGCGTAGGACAGGGCAATCAGCCCCAGCATTTT
j_call: TRBJ1-1; d_call: -; clone_size: -; v_call: TRBV9; cdr3_aa: CASSYGNTEAFF; cdr3_nt: TGTGCCAGCAGCTACGGGAACACTGAAGCTTTCTTT
j_call: TRBJ2-7; d_call: -; clone_size: -; v_call: TRBV6-2/TRBV6-3; cdr3_aa: CASSWTEDYEQYF; cdr3_nt: TGTGCCAGCAGTTGGACAGAGGACTACGAGCAGTACTTC
j_call: TRBJ2-1; d_call: TRBD2; clone_size: -; v_call: TRBV5-1; cdr3_aa: CASSLGGSGGGNEQFF; cdr3_nt: TGCGCCAGCAGCTTGGGAGGCAGCGGGGGAGGGAATGAGCAGTTCTTC
j_call: TRBJ1-2; d_call: TRBD1; clone_size: -; v_call: TRBV18; cdr3_aa: CASSPRNRGTTRFGYTF; cdr3_nt: TGTGCCAGCTCACCACGCAACAGGGGGACCACTCGGTTCGGCTACACCTTC
j_call: TRBJ2-1; d_call: TRBD2; clone_size: -; v_call: TRBV19; cdr3_aa: CASSIDPSGYNEQFF; cdr3_nt: TGTGCCAGTAGTATAGACCCTAGCGGCTACAATGAGCAGTTCTTC
j_call: TRBJ2-4; d_call: -; clone_size: -; v_call: TRBV4-3; cdr3_aa: CASSQDYSSGVAKNIQYF; cdr3_nt: TGCGCCAGCAGCCAAGATTACTCATCAGGCGTAGCCAAAAACATTCAGTACTTC
j_call: TRBJ1-1; d_call: TRBD1; clone_size: -; v_call: TRBV4-2; cdr3_aa: CASSQGATGTVNTEAFF; cdr3_nt: TGTGCCAGCAGCCAAGGTGCCACCGGGACAGTGAACACTGAAGCTTTCTTT
j_call: TRBJ1-1; d_call: -; clone_size: few; v_call: TRBV2; cdr3_aa: CASSEVPPQLLNTEAFF; cdr3_nt: TGTGCCAGCAGTGAAGTGCCCCCACAGTTATTGAACACTGAAGCTTTCTTT
j_call: TRBJ2-5; d_call: TRBD2; clone_size: -; v_call: TRBV7-7; cdr3_aa: CASSPGLAGRGLHF; cdr3_nt: TGTGCCAGCAGCCCGGGACTAGCGGGGAGGGGGTTGCACTTC
j_call: TRBJ2-3; d_call: TRBD2; clone_size: -; v_call: TRBV11-3; cdr3_aa: CASSRGGADTQYF; cdr3_nt: TGTGCCAGCAGCCGGGGGGGCGCAGATACGCAGTATTTT